These 24 T cell receptor beta chains were all obtained from the same sample, sequenced in a study of blood T cell repertoires in COVID-19. Generated by immunoSEQ multiplex PCR, the TCRdb table keeps only in-frame clones and is missing some. This sample yields a few hundred thousand clones, of which roughly four fifths are seen a single time; approximately 5% belongs to the top ten. Sequencing was performed on PBMCs or T cells enriched from blood (not recorded which). All receptors derive from a woman between 50 and 59 years old who had recovered from COVID-19.

This clone appeared once. The chain uses TRBV4-3 and TRBJ1-1; 10 bases align to TRBD1. This CDR3 has 16 amino acids. With V trimmed by 3 bases and J by 0 bases, 4 bases remained unmatched. Germline V lookup: CDR1 LGHNA, CDR2 YSLEER. This chain's CDR3 is CASSQGDRGLNTEAFF. The DNA of the CDR3 is TGCGCCAGCAGCCAGGGAGACAGGGGGCTGAACACTGAAGCTTTCTTT.

This chain links TRBV9 with TRBJ1-3, with D perhaps TRBD1 (6 bases). Per germline, CDR1 SGDLS and CDR2 YYNGEE. V shed 3 bases and J shed 4 bases, with 11 bases lying between them. This CDR3 comprises 14 residues. CDR3 sequence: CASSEGVGGNTIYF. In DNA form, the CDR3 reads TGTGCCAGCAGCGAGGGGGTAGGAGGAAACACCATATATTTT.

The CDR3 region is CSVATGGTAEAFF. The CDR3 coding sequence is TGCAGCGTTGCCACAGGGGGCACGGCTGAAGCTTTCTTT. The chain carries TRBV29-1 and TRBJ1-1, with 9 bases matching TRBD1. This CDR3 region has 13 residues. Germline V gene lookup returns CDR1 SQVTM and CDR2 ANQGSEA. Trimming at V came to 4 bases and at J to 6 bases, leaving 6 bases not matched to a gene.

This clone was seen once. The chain employs TRBV10-2 and TRBJ2-3; maybe TRBD1 (6 bases). V lost 0 bases and J lost 5, with 15 bases in between. The CDR3 totals 16 residues. Germline V gene lookup returns CDR1 WSHSY and CDR2 SAAADI. The CDR3 is CASSESRDNLGDTQYF. The CDR3 DNA is TGCGCCAGCAGTGAGTCTCGGGACAACTTGGGAGATACGCAGTATTTT.

For this clone: This could be a read error, since a much larger clone is one nucleotide away. Other DNA sequences of this sample code for an identical CDR3. This sequence joins TRBV7-8 and TRBJ1-2, with 7 positions matching TRBD1. This CDR3 has 13 residues. Trimming at V came to 5 bases and at J to 2 bases, leaving 2 bases not matched to a gene. Germline CDR1 SGHVS, CDR2 FQNEAQ. The CDR3 DNA sequence: TGTGCCAGCAGCCTGGGACAGAACTATGGCTACACCTTC. As protein: CASSLGQNYGYTF.

The gene calls are TRBV2 and TRBJ2-3; TRBD2 matches 8 bases. This CDR3 has 16 residues. Germline CDR1 SNHLY, CDR2 FYNNEI. After removal of 3 bases from V and 2 bases from J, the junction contained 7 bases not matched to a gene. Here the CDR3 DNA reads TGTGCCAGCAGTGACTCGGTAGCGGGATACACAGATACGCAGTATTTT. Translation: CASSDSVAGYTDTQYF.

This chain joins TRBV27 and TRBJ1-1; D gene unclear. Germline CDR1 MNHEY, CDR2 SMNVEV (reference sequence). V dropped 5 bases and J dropped 1 base, with 17 bases sitting between them. CDR3 length equals 16 residues. Written as DNA, the CDR3 is TGTGCCAGCAGTCAGAGACCGCGCGGGCCGAACACTGAAGCTTTCTTT. It translates to CASSQRPRGPNTEAFF.

This chain connects TRBV9 to TRBJ1-6, with 8 nucleotides matching TRBD1. The V gene end was trimmed by 0 bases and the J gene end by 8 bases; junction bases not matched to a gene: 10. The CDR3 length is 17 residues. Looked up from germline, CDR1 is SGDLS and CDR2 is YYNGEE. The CDR3 loop is CASSVDPTGAPYSPLHF. The CDR3 DNA reads TGTGCCAGCAGCGTAGACCCGACAGGGGCACCCTATTCACCCCTCCACTTT.

The genes are TRBV7-2 and TRBJ1-5; D is unclear. CDR1 and CDR2 from the germline V gene are SGHTA and FQGNSA. The CDR3 has 15 amino acids. Between the trimmed V and J ends, which lost 1 base and 5 bases, there was a span of 12 bases. The CDR3 region has the DNA TGTGCCAGCAGCTTAGAGGTTGTGCGGTATCAGCCCCAGCATTTT. The encoded protein is CASSLEVVRYQPQHF.

The chain has TRBV6-5 and TRBJ2-7; 11 nucleotides agree with TRBD1. Losses at the gene ends were 8 bases for V and 6 bases for J; bases not matched to a gene: 9. Germline lookup yields CDR1 MNHEY and CDR2 SVGAGI. CDR3 length: 14 amino acids. CDR3 protein: CASSLTGTGGEQYF. In nucleotides, the CDR3 is TGTGCCAGCTCCTTGACCGGGACAGGGGGCGAGCAGTACTTC.

The rearrangement joins TRBV4-3 to TRBJ1-6, with 10 bases identical to TRBD1. Looked up from germline, CDR1 is LGHNA and CDR2 is YSLEER. J was trimmed by 8 bases and V by 3 bases; bases with no gene match: 7. This CDR3 has 16 amino acids. The CDR3 here is CASSQDPGQGYSPLHF. The CDR3 coding sequence is TGCGCCAGCAGCCAGGATCCGGGACAGGGGTATTCACCCCTCCACTTT.

The rearrangement links TRBV29-1 to TRBJ2-1, with D possibly TRBD2 on 5 matching bases. In germline, CDR1 is SQVTM, CDR2 ANQGSEA. V lost 4 bases, J lost 4 bases, and 8 bases lay in between. There are 12 residues in the CDR3. CDR3 sequence: CSVGRGYNEQFF. As DNA, the CDR3 is TGCAGCGTTGGCCGGGGATACAATGAGCAGTTCTTC.

This chain connects TRBV6-2 or TRBV6-3 to TRBJ1-6; D gene uncertain. The V end was cut by 5 bases, the J end by 7 bases, with 6 bases between. Germline CDR1 reads MNHEY; CDR2 reads SVGEGT. The CDR3 is 12 amino acids. Written as DNA, the CDR3 is TGTGCCAGCAGTCAACAGAATTCACCCCTCCACTTT. Its protein product is CASSQQNSPLHF.

The chain couples TRBV5-1 to TRBJ1-1; no definite D call. The V gene's germline CDR1 is SGHRS and CDR2 YFSETQ. CDR3 length: 15 residues. V lost 3 bases and J 1 base, leaving 13 bases between the germline ends. The CDR3 DNA is TGCGCCAGCAGCTCGGGGTGGTGGGAGAACACTGAAGCTTTCTTT. Encoded protein: CASSSGWWENTEAFF.

The chain uses TRBV7-4 and TRBJ2-2, with 13 bases fitting TRBD2. V shed 3 bases and J 0 bases; nucleotides not matched to a gene: 13. Germline CDR1 SGHVT, CDR2 SQSDAQ. The CDR3 contains 21 residues. Written as DNA, the CDR3 is TGTGCCAGCAGCTTTCTAGGCACCCCCGGGACTAGCGGGGCGAACACCGGGGAGCTGTTTTTT. Translation gives CASSFLGTPGTSGANTGELFF.

The genes are TRBV7-2 and TRBJ1-5; D is undetermined. Germline CDR1 and CDR2: SGHTA and FQGNSA. This CDR3 spans 13 amino acids. The V end was cut by 4 bases, the J end by 11 bases, with 15 bases between. In DNA, the CDR3 is TGTGCCAGCAGCTCGATGAACCGTCGGGCCCAGCATTTT. It encodes CASSSMNRRAQHF. Looking up the rest from reference TRBV7-2 and TRBJ1-5 gives the full variable domain: GAGVSQSPSNKVTEKGKDVELRCDPISGHTALYWYRQSLGQGLEFLIYFQGNSAPDKSGLPSDRFSAERTGGSVSTLTIQRTQQEDSAVYLCASSSMNRRAQHFGDGTRLSIL.

The genes are TRBV6-6 and TRBJ2-2; a weak D match, TRBD2 (5 bases). Trimming left V 6 bases short and J 1 base short, with 6 bases between. CDR1 and CDR2 (germline): MNHNY, SVGAGI (reference sequence). The CDR3 runs to 13 residues. In DNA form, the CDR3 reads TGTGCCAGCAGCAGCGGGAACACCGGGGAGCTGTTTTTT. Protein: CASSSGNTGELFF.

The chain couples TRBV30 to TRBJ1-1, with D possibly matching TRBD1 (6 bases). The CDR3 runs 14 residues. V lost 4 bases, J lost 1 base, and 13 bases lay in between. Germline CDR1 GTSNPN, CDR2 SVGIG (reference sequence). The CDR3 region is CAWIRQDGNTEAFF. The DNA of the CDR3 is TGTGCCTGGATCCGACAGGACGGGAACACTGAAGCTTTCTTT.

J is TRBJ2-7 and V is TRBV4-3, with 8 nucleotides matching TRBD2. CDR3 length: 15 residues. CDR1 is LGHNA and CDR2 is YSLEER in the germline V gene. V lost 1 base and J lost 4; bases outside the gene matches: 6. CDR3 in DNA: TGCGCCAGCAGCCAAGTAGCGGGACCTCAATACGAGCAGTACTTC. Translation: CASSQVAGPQYEQYF.

This sequence joins TRBV28 and TRBJ2-7; 7 bases align to TRBD1. V lost 6 bases and J lost 4; bases outside the gene matches: 6. CDR3 length: 13 residues. CDR1 and CDR2 from the germline V gene are MDHEN and SYDVKM. CDR3 DNA: TGTGCCAGCAGACCGGGACAGATATACGAGCAGTACTTC. Protein sequence: CASRPGQIYEQYF.

The V call is TRBV5-3, the J call TRBJ1-5; 8 bases align to TRBD1. TRBV5-3 is an ORF for which the function is uncertain. V lost 2 bases and J lost 7; bases outside the gene matches: 5. The CDR3 runs 14 residues. The CDR3 sequence: CARSLGQGRQPQHF. The CDR3 region has the DNA TGTGCCAGAAGCTTAGGACAGGGAAGACAGCCCCAGCATTTT.

The CDR3 loop is CASTTGIDGQPQHF. The CDR3, as DNA: TGTGCCAGCACGACAGGGATAGACGGTCAGCCCCAGCATTTT. The chain has TRBV7-9 and TRBJ1-5; TRBD1 matches 7 bases. The germline gives CDR1 SEHNR, CDR2 FQNEAQ (reference sequence). CDR3 size: 14 residues. The ends lost 7 bases at V and 6 bases at J; junction bases unmatched: 9.

This chain connects TRBV6-6 to TRBJ2-3; TRBD1 matches at 8 bases. The CDR3 consists of 12 residues. After removal of 10 bases from V and 8 bases from J, the junction contained 8 bases not matched to a gene. CDR1 MNHNY and CDR2 SVGAGI come from the germline V gene (reference sequence). As DNA, the CDR3 is TGTGCCACTGGACAGGGAGAAGGTACGCAGTATTTT. Protein: CATGQGEGTQYF.

V is TRBV5-1 and J is TRBJ1-3; 7 positions agree with TRBD1. The junction had 1 base not matched to a gene; V was cut back by 0 bases and J by 4 bases. The length of the CDR3 is 14 residues. The germline gives CDR1 SGHRS, CDR2 YFSETQ. CDR3 loop: CASSLGQGGNTIYF. The CDR3 nucleotides read TGCGCCAGCAGCTTGGGACAGGGCGGAAACACCATATATTTT.